The next 32 T cell receptor beta chains were all read from a single sample in a study of blood T cell repertoires in COVID-19. Data came from immunoSEQ multiplex PCR; TCRdb stores just in-frame clones and leaves some out. The sample contains around 24,000 clones, about four fifths of which appear only once. The sample consisted of peripheral blood. These TCRs come from an elderly man with active or convalescent COVID-19.

V usage is TRBV3-1 (or the pseudogene TRBV3-2) and J usage is TRBJ2-3, with TRBD2 matching over 8 bases. In germline, CDR1 is LGHDT, CDR2 YNNKEL (reference sequence). This CDR3 spans 16 amino acids. Unmatched junction bases numbered 16, after V lost 7 bases and J lost 7 bases. The CDR3 is CASKGELAAGRYTQYF. The CDR3 nucleotides read TGTGCCAGCAAGGGGGAACTAGCGGCCGGGAGGTATACGCAGTATTTT.

This chain uses TRBV6-5 with TRBJ1-3; D may be TRBD1 (6 bases). This CDR3 region has 14 residues. Trimming left V 2 bases short and J 2 bases short, with 7 bases between. CDR1 and CDR2 (germline): MNHEY, SVGAGI. CDR3 DNA sequence: TGTGCCAGCAGTTACGGGACAACTGGAAACACCATATATTTT. Amino acids: CASSYGTTGNTIYF.

This sequence joins TRBV7-8 and TRBJ2-4, with 10 bases that match TRBD1. This CDR3 has 15 residues. V gave up 5 bases and J gave up 9 bases; unmatched junction bases: 10. Germline V gene data show CDR1 as SGHVS and CDR2 as FQNEAQ. The CDR3 DNA follows: TGTGCCAGCAGCGGGGGACAGGGGCTTTGGAGCATTCAGTACTTC. As protein: CASSGGQGLWSIQYF. Together with reference TRBV7-8 and TRBJ2-4, the CDR3 gives the full variable domain: GAGVSQSPRYKVAKRGQDVALRCDPISGHVSLFWYQQALGQGPEFLTYFQNEAQLDKSGLPSDRFFAERPEGSVSTLKIQRTQQEDSAVYLCASSGGQGLWSIQYFGAGTRLSVL.

This clone was recorded a few times. The chain is built from TRBV14 and TRBJ2-3, with D unresolved. Trimming pared 1 base from V and 0 bases from J, leaving 8 bases between. The germline V gene has CDR1 SGHDN and CDR2 FVKESK. The length of the CDR3 is 15 residues. Here the CDR3 DNA reads TGTGCCAGCAGCCAAGTGTTTGAGAGCACAGATACGCAGTATTTT. Protein sequence: CASSQVFESTDTQYF.

The chain recombines TRBV5-8 with TRBJ1-4; 11 positions agree with TRBD1. CDR1 is SGHTS and CDR2 is YDEGEE in the germline V gene. This CDR3 contains 15 residues. V lost 4 bases and J lost 8; bases outside the gene matches: 7. This chain's CDR3 is CASSKGQGVREKLFF. The DNA for the CDR3 is TGTGCCAGCAGCAAGGGACAGGGGGTTCGAGAAAAACTGTTTTTT. Complete variable domain (other parts from reference TRBV5-8 and TRBJ1-4): EAGVTQSPTHLIKTRGQQATLRCSPISGHTSVYWYQQALGLGLQFLLWYDEGEERNRGNFPPRFSGRQFPNYSSELNVNALELEDSALYLCASSKGQGVREKLFFGSGTQLSVL.

CDR3 loop: CATEDRFTDTQYF. In DNA form, the CDR3 reads TGTGCCACCGAAGACAGGTTCACAGATACGCAGTATTTT. The chain carries TRBV24-1 and TRBJ2-3; D might be TRBD1 (6 bases). Germline CDR1 reads KGHDR; CDR2 reads SFDVKD. This CDR3 is 13 amino acids long. V shed 9 bases and J shed 2 bases, with 11 bases lying between them.

The J gene is TRBJ1-6, the V gene TRBV7-3, with D hard to call. The CDR3 is 13 amino acids. CDR1 and CDR2 (germline): SGHTA, FQGTGA. With 8 bases removed from V and 9 bases from J, the gap between germline ends came to 14 bases. In DNA form, the CDR3 reads TGTGCCAGCCGTCTGAGGGAGGGTTCACCCCTCCACTTT. Its translation is CASRLREGSPLHF. Filled out from reference TRBV7-3 and TRBJ1-6, the complete variable domain reads GAGVSQTPSNKVTEKGKYVELRCDPISGHTALYWYRQSLGQGPEFLIYFQGTGAADDSGLPNDRFFAVRPEGSVSTLKIQRTERGDSAVYLCASRLREGSPLHFGNGTRLTVT.

The chain uses TRBV19 and TRBJ2-3; D call uncertain. The CDR3 is made up of 14 amino acids. V gave up 7 bases and J gave up 2 bases, with 13 bases separating them. CDR1 and CDR2 from the germline V gene are LNHDA and SQIVND (reference sequence). This CDR3 reads CASTRNTNTDTQYF. In nucleotides, the CDR3 is TGTGCCAGTACCCGCAACACGAACACAGATACGCAGTATTTT.

The chain carries TRBV6-1 and TRBJ2-7, with D perhaps matching TRBD2 (6 bases). Per germline, CDR1 MNHNS and CDR2 SASEGT. The ends were cut back, 0 bases at V and 3 bases at J, with 12 bases in the middle. This CDR3 is built from 15 residues. The CDR3 reads CASSEALATLYEQYF. The DNA for the CDR3 is TGTGCCAGCAGTGAAGCGCTAGCGACTCTCTACGAGCAGTACTTC.

This clone was counted only a few times. The chain links TRBV2 to TRBJ2-7, with 9 nucleotides matching TRBD2. Looked up from germline, CDR1 is SNHLY and CDR2 is FYNNEI. Germline trimming cut 5 bases from V and 7 bases from J; bases unmatched to any gene: 6. There are 13 residues in the CDR3. Written as DNA, the CDR3 is TGTGCCAGCAGTCGAGTAGCGGGAGTGGAGCAGTACTTC. It yields the protein CASSRVAGVEQYF.

The chain joins TRBV28 to TRBJ2-3, with 9 bases that match TRBD2. This CDR3 is 18 amino acids long. J gave up 2 bases and V 7 bases, and 16 bases lay outside the gene matches. The germline V gene has CDR1 MDHEN and CDR2 SYDVKM. The CDR3 spells CASNRGGAWDPVTDTQYF. Written as DNA, the CDR3 is TGTGCCAGCAACCGCGGGGGGGCTTGGGACCCTGTCACAGATACGCAGTATTTT.

The chain uses TRBV5-4 and TRBJ1-3, with D hard to call. V lost 0 bases to trimming and J lost 4 bases, with 5 bases between them. The CDR3 is made up of 13 amino acids. The V gene's germline CDR1 is SGHNT and CDR2 YYREEE (reference sequence). The CDR3, as DNA: TGTGCCAGCAGCTTGGCGCGGGGAAACACCATATATTTT. This sequence encodes CASSLARGNTIYF. The whole variable domain, filled in from reference TRBV5-4 and TRBJ1-3, reads ETGVTQSPTHLIKTRGQQVTLRCSSQSGHNTVSWYQQALGQGPQFIFQYYREEENGRGNFPPRFSGLQFPNYSSELNVNALELDDSALYLCASSLARGNTIYFGEGSWLTVV.

The chain recombines TRBV7-2 with TRBJ2-5, with TRBD1 matching 8 bases. The CDR3 has 15 residues. The trim removed 5 bases at V and 5 bases at J, leaving 10 bases unmatched. Germline V gene sequence: CDR1 SGHTA, CDR2 FQGNSA. Here the CDR3 DNA reads TGTGCCAGCAGCCCGTCAGGGGGCCTTTTGGAGACCCAGTACTTC. It translates to CASSPSGGLLETQYF.

This chain connects TRBV9 to TRBJ2-3; tentative D call: TRBD1 (6 bases). Germline CDR1 and CDR2: SGDLS and YYNGEE. CDR3 length equals 15 residues. Deletions cut 5 bases from V and 2 bases from J, with 15 bases between. CDR3 nucleotide sequence: TGTGCCAGCAGTTCCTACAGGGACCTCACAGATACGCAGTATTTT. It translates to CASSSYRDLTDTQYF.

The CDR3 nucleotides read TGTGCCAGCAGCCAGCCGGGGGGAGCTGAAGCTTTCTTT. Translating it yields CASSQPGGAEAFF. This sequence joins TRBV14 and TRBJ1-1; perhaps TRBD1 as D (5 bases). Trimming left V 3 bases short and J 6 bases short, with 11 bases between. Germline values: CDR1 SGHDN, CDR2 FVKESK. The CDR3 covers 13 residues.

The chain carries TRBV6-2 or TRBV6-3 and TRBJ1-6; no clear D gene. This CDR3 has 11 amino acids. The V gene lost 6 bases and the J gene lost 10 bases, with 7 bases spanning the gap. The germline V gene encodes CDR1 MNHEY and CDR2 SVGEGT. The CDR3, as DNA: TGTGCCAGCAGCGACATCTCACCCCTCCACTTT. It is translated as CASSDISPLHF.

This clone appeared a single time. V gene TRBV4-2 combines with J gene TRBJ2-3, with a possible D match to TRBD2 (6 bases). The CDR3 covers 15 residues. V was shortened by 2 bases and J by 4 bases, with 13 bases between the two germline ends. The V gene's germline CDR1 is LGHNA and CDR2 YNFKEQ. The CDR3 sequence: CASSQNEGGPDTQYF. The CDR3 nucleotides read TGTGCCAGCAGCCAAAATGAGGGAGGCCCAGATACGCAGTATTTT.

The rearrangement links TRBV9 to TRBJ1-1; D is undetermined. CDR3 size: 14 residues. Germline V gene sequence: CDR1 SGDLS, CDR2 YYNGEE. The germline V and J ends were trimmed by 6 bases and 0 bases, with 12 bases remaining between them. The CDR3 is CASKLLDMNTEAFF. The CDR3 bases are TGTGCCAGCAAACTACTAGATATGAACACTGAAGCTTTCTTT.

CDR3 nucleotides: TGTGCCAGTAGCCCCTCTTTTCTGGACAAAACTAACTATGGCTACACCTTC. This sequence encodes CASSPSFLDKTNYGYTF. The V gene is TRBV19, the J gene TRBJ1-2, with a tentative D call TRBD1 (5 bases). This CDR3 comprises 17 residues. Germline assignment: CDR1 LNHDA and CDR2 SQIVND (reference sequence). The germline V and J ends were trimmed by 6 bases and 0 bases, with 20 bases remaining between them.

The V gene is TRBV16, the J gene TRBJ1-2, with 8 nucleotides matching TRBD1. Germline V gives CDR1 KGHSY, CDR2 FQNENV. The CDR3 loop spans 14 amino acids. J was trimmed by 3 bases and V by 2 bases; bases with no gene match: 2. CDR3 coding DNA: TGTGCCAGCAGCCAAGGACAGGGCTACTATGGCTACACCTTC. The encoded protein is CASSQGQGYYGYTF.

The gene calls are TRBV3-1 (or the pseudogene TRBV3-2) and TRBJ1-6, with 7 bases aligning to TRBD1. The V gene end was trimmed by 2 bases and the J gene end by 7 bases; junction bases not matched to a gene: 11. CDR1 and CDR2 from the germline V gene are LGHDT and YNNKEL (reference sequence). There are 17 residues in the CDR3. In DNA form, the CDR3 reads TGTGCCAGCAGCCAATCCGCGCTTGGACAGGCAAATTCACCCCTCCACTTT. Its translation is CASSQSALGQANSPLHF.

This clone turned up a few times. The J gene is TRBJ1-5, the V gene TRBV19; tentatively, D is TRBD1 (6 bases). Trimming stripped 6 bases from V and 2 bases from J, with 11 bases between. The CDR3 loop spans 14 amino acids. Germline V gene data show CDR1 as LNHDA and CDR2 as SQIVND (reference sequence). In DNA form, the CDR3 reads TGTGCCAGTAGGGCCAGGGGAGGCAATCAGCCCCAGCATTTT. It encodes CASRARGGNQPQHF.

This chain links TRBV27 with TRBJ2-3; 13 nucleotides line up with TRBD2. The germline V gene encodes CDR1 MNHEY and CDR2 SMNVEV (reference sequence). The CDR3 length is 15 residues. J lost 4 bases, V lost 6 bases, and 4 bases had no gene match. CDR3 coding DNA: TGTGCCAGCAGACTAGCGGGAGGGCCACCAGATACGCAGTATTTT. The encoded protein is CASRLAGGPPDTQYF.

This clone was seen a few times. This chain links TRBV28 with TRBJ1-1, with D maybe TRBD1 (5 bases). Per the germline V gene, CDR1 is MDHEN and CDR2 is SYDVKM. The CDR3 is made up of 15 amino acids. V lost 5 bases, J lost 6 bases, and 19 bases lay in between. The CDR3, as DNA: TGTGCCAGCAGTGTCGTCAGGGTGGTAAGGTCTGAAGCTTTCTTT. It encodes CASSVVRVVRSEAFF.

V and J are TRBV28 and TRBJ2-7; tentatively, D is TRBD2 (6 bases). Germline CDR1 is MDHEN and CDR2 is SYDVKM. The CDR3 runs to 13 residues. V was trimmed by 4 bases and J by 4 bases, leaving 11 bases between them. This CDR3 is CASSSGTLYEQYF. In DNA, the CDR3 is TGTGCCAGCAGTTCCGGGACTCTTTACGAGCAGTACTTC.

This clone was counted only a few times. V gene TRBV12-3 or TRBV12-4 combines with J gene TRBJ1-2, with TRBD1 matching over 8 bases. The length of the CDR3 is 13 residues. The V and J ends lost 5 bases and 6 bases, in that order; junction bases with no gene match: 5. In DNA form, the CDR3 reads TGTGCCAGCAGTCCCCGACAGGGGCATGGCTACACCTTC. Translation: CASSPRQGHGYTF.

The J gene is TRBJ2-1, the V gene TRBV6-6, with D perhaps TRBD1 (7 bases). V was trimmed by 2 bases and J by 15 bases, leaving 14 bases between them. The germline gives CDR1 MNHNY, CDR2 SVGAGI (reference sequence). This CDR3 spans 12 amino acids. The CDR3 sequence: CASSYRQGGLFF. The CDR3 DNA sequence: TGTGCCAGCAGTTACCGACAGGGAGGTCTGTTCTTC.

The chain joins TRBV13 to TRBJ1-1, with D maybe TRBD1 (5 bases). The germline CDR1 and CDR2 sequences are PRHDT and FYEKMQ (reference sequence). The CDR3 is made up of 12 amino acids. V was shortened by 3 bases and J by 6 bases, with 8 bases between the two germline ends. The CDR3 DNA reads TGTGCCAGCAGCTTTTTAGGGGCTGAAGCTTTCTTT. This gives the protein CASSFLGAEAFF.

This sequence joins TRBV28 and TRBJ1-1; weak D call: TRBD1 (6 bases). This CDR3 contains 16 residues. Germline CDR1 is MDHEN and CDR2 is SYDVKM. The V end was cut by 6 bases, the J end by 1 base, with 18 bases between. CDR3 in DNA: TGTGCCAGCAGATCGGGGGGCATCAATCCGAACACTGAAGCTTTCTTT. It codes for CASRSGGINPNTEAFF.

V gene TRBV11-3 combines with J gene TRBJ2-3; TRBD2 matches at 15 bases. The CDR3 extends over 17 amino acids. CDR1 is SGHNT and CDR2 is YENEEA in the germline V gene. The trim removed 5 bases at V and 2 bases at J, leaving 5 bases unmatched. CDR3 amino acids: CASSPGLAGGYTDTQYF. DNA for the CDR3: TGTGCCAGCAGCCCGGGACTAGCGGGGGGATACACAGATACGCAGTATTTT.

This clone was counted between two and nine times. V usage is TRBV4-2 and J usage is TRBJ2-7, with 10 bases matching TRBD1. The CDR3 runs to 15 residues. V lost 4 bases to trimming and J lost 0 bases; unmatched junction nucleotides: 3. Germline V CDR1 and CDR2: LGHNA, YNFKEQ. The chain's CDR3 is CASSPTGGGSYEQYF. DNA of the CDR3: TGTGCCAGCAGCCCGACAGGGGGCGGCTCCTACGAGCAGTACTTC.

This chain connects TRBV4-3 to TRBJ2-7, with 7 bases identical to TRBD2. This CDR3 contains 15 residues. With V trimmed by 1 base and J by 2 bases, 5 bases remained unmatched. Germline loops: CDR1 LGHNA, CDR2 YSLEER. The CDR3 region has the DNA TGCGCCAGCAGCCAAGGACTAGCCGGAGCCTACGAGCAGTACTTC. This gives the protein CASSQGLAGAYEQYF.